This record covers a single T cell receptor (beta chain). Its cognate antigen is unknown. The entry originates in a study of cytomegalovirus exposure and HLA in healthy donors. Study results and caveats: An ancestry cluster, one associated with Asian ancestry, reportedly showed fewer N-insertions than the approximately 700-donor mean in a later analysis. Earlier findings revealed that most TCR beta V segments proved productive either about 90% or about 30% of the time.

Per germline, CDR1 SGHRS and CDR2 YFSETQ. J was trimmed by 4 bases and V by 1 base; bases with no gene match: 7. CDR3 size: 15 residues. Vbeta (60) and Jbeta (13) primers were used in the PCR. Sequenced by immunoSEQ multiplex PCR; TCRdb stores in-frame clones only, minus some. The sample consists of around 92,000 clones, over 70% of them appearing once. This TCR was recovered from a girl aged 2 to 10 in good health and CMV-seropositive. Sequencing was carried out using PBMCs. The chain joins TRBV5-1 to TRBJ1-2; 7 nucleotides match TRBD1. The CDR3 DNA is TGCGCCAGCAGCTTGCGGGCAGGGGGAAGCTATGGCTACACCTTC. Protein product: CASSLRAGGSYGYTF. Combining the CDR3 with reference TRBV5-1 and TRBJ1-2 gives the whole variable domain KAGVTQTPRYLIKTRGQQVTLSCSPISGHRSVSWYQQTPGQGLQFLFEYFSETQRNKGNFPGRFSGRQFSNSRSEMNVSTLELGDSALYLCASSLRAGGSYGYTFGSGTRLTVV.